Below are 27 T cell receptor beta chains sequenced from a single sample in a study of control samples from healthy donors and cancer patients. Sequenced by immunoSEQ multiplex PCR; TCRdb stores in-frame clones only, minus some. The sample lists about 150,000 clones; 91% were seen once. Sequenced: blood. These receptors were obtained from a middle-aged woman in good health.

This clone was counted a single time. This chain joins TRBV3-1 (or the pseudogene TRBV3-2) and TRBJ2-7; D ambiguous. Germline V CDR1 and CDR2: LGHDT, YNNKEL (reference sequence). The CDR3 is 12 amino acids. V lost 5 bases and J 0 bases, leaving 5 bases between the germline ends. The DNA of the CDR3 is TGTGCCAGCAGCTTCCGCTCCTACGAGCAGTACTTC. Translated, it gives CASSFRSYEQYF.

This CDR3 is CASSAPRTGGFNEQFF. The CDR3 DNA is TGTGCCAGCAGTGCCCCACGGACAGGGGGCTTCAATGAGCAGTTCTTC. This chain connects TRBV6-1 to TRBJ2-1, with 11 bases identical to TRBD1. J lost 6 bases, V lost 4 bases, and 8 bases had no gene match. CDR1 and CDR2 (germline): MNHNS, SASEGT. The CDR3 sequence is 16 residues long.

CDR3 protein: CASSLGRMELFNQPQHF. The CDR3 DNA reads TGTGCCAGTAGTTTGGGGCGGATGGAACTTTTCAATCAGCCCCAGCATTTT. The V call is TRBV19, the J call TRBJ1-5; weak D call: TRBD1 (5 bases). CDR3 length equals 17 residues. V was pared by 5 bases and J by 3 bases, with 20 bases between. The V gene's germline CDR1 is LNHDA and CDR2 SQIVND (reference sequence).

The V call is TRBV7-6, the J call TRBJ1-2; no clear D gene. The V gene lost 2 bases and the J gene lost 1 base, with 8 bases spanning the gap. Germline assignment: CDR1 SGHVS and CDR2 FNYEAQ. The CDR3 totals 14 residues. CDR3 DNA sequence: TGTGCCAGCAGCTTAAACAGTATTAACTATGGCTACACCTTC. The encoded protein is CASSLNSINYGYTF.

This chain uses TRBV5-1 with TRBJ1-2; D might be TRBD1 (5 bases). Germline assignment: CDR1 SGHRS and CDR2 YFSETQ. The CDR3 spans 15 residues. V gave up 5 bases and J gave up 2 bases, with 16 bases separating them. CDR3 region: CASSLSRGENYGYTF. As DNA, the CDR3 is TGCGCCAGCAGTCTTTCACGAGGGGAGAACTATGGCTACACCTTC. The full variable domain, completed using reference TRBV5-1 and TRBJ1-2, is KAGVTQTPRYLIKTRGQQVTLSCSPISGHRSVSWYQQTPGQGLQFLFEYFSETQRNKGNFPGRFSGRQFSNSRSEMNVSTLELGDSALYLCASSLSRGENYGYTFGSGTRLTVV.

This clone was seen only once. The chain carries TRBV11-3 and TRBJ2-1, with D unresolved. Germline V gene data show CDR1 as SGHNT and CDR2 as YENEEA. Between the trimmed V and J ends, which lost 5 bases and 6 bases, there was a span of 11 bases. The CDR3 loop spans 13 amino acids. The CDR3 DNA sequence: TGTGCCAGCAGCCCCCAAGCCAGCAATGAGCAGTTCTTC. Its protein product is CASSPQASNEQFF.

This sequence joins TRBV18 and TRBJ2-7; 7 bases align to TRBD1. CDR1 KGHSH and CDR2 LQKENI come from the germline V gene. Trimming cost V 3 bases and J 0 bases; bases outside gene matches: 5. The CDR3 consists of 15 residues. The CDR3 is CASSPDRASSYEQYF. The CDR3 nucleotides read TGTGCCAGCTCACCCGACAGGGCGAGCTCCTACGAGCAGTACTTC.

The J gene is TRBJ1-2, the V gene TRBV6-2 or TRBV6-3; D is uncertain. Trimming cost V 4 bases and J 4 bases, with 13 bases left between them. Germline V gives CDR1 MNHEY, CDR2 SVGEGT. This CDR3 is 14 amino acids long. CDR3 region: CASSSVRVIYGYTF. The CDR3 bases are TGTGCCAGCAGTTCCGTCCGGGTGATCTATGGCTACACCTTC.

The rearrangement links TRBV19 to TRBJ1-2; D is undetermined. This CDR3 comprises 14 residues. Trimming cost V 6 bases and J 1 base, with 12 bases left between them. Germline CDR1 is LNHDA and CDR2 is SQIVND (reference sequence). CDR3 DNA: TGTGCCAGTAGCATCCTTCTGGGTAACTATGGCTACACCTTC. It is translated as CASSILLGNYGYTF.

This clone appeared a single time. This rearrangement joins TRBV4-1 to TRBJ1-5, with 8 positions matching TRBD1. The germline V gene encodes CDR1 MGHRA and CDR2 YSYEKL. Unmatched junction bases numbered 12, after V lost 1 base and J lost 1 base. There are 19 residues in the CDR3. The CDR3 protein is CASSQVKGNRGVSNQPQHF. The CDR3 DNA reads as TGCGCCAGCAGCCAAGTTAAGGGAAACAGGGGGGTAAGCAATCAGCCCCAGCATTTT.

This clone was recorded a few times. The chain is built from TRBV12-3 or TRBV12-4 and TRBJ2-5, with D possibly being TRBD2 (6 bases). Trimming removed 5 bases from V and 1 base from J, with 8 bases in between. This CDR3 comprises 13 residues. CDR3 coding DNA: TGTGCCAGCAGTCGGGGGACCCAAGAGACCCAGTACTTC. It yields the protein CASSRGTQETQYF.

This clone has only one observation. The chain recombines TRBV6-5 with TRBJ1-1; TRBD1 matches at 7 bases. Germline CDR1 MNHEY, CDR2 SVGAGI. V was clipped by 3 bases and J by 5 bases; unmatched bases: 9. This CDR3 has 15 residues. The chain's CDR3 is CASSYRNTGATEAFF. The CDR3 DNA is TGTGCCAGCAGTTATCGTAATACAGGGGCGACTGAAGCTTTCTTT.

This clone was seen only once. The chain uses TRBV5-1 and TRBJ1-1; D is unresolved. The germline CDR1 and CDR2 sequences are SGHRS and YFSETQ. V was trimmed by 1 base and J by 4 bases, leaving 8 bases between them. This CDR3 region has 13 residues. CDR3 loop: CASSLRVGTEAFF. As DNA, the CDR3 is TGCGCCAGCAGCTTGAGGGTTGGCACTGAAGCTTTCTTT.

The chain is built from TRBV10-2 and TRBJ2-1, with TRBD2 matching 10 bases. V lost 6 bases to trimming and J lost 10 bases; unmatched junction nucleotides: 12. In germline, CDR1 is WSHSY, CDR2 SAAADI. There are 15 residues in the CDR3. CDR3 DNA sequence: TGCGCCAGCAGGCCACTAGCGGGGCTCTACAGGGAGCAGTTCTTC. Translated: CASRPLAGLYREQFF.

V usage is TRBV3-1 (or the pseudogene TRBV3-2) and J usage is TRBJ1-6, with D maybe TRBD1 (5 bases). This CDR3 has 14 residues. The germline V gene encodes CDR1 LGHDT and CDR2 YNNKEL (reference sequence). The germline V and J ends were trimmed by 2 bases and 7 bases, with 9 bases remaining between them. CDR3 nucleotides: TGTGCCAGCAGCCAATTGGGACGGAATTCACCCCTCCACTTT. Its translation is CASSQLGRNSPLHF.

In DNA form, the CDR3 reads TGTGCCAGCAGCCCCCGTGGGGGACCCCCGGAAGGAGCTTTCTTT. It is translated as CASSPRGGPPEGAFF. The J gene is TRBJ1-1, the V gene TRBV13; D might be TRBD1 (5 bases). The V gene's germline CDR1 is PRHDT and CDR2 FYEKMQ (reference sequence). The CDR3 runs 15 residues. V lost 5 bases and J lost 10, with 23 bases in between.

The CDR3 DNA is TGCGCCAGCAGCCCATCCACAGGCTACGAGCAGTACTTC. Amino acid sequence: CASSPSTGYEQYF. The chain recombines TRBV5-1 with TRBJ2-7; a possible D gene is TRBD1 (5 bases). Trimming stripped 4 bases from V and 3 bases from J, with 11 bases between. Looked up from germline, CDR1 is SGHRS and CDR2 is YFSETQ. The CDR3 loop spans 13 amino acids.

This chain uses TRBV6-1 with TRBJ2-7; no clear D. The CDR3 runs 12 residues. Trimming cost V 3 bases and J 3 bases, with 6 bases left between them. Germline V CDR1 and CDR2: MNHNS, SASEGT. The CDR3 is CASSDRGYEQYF. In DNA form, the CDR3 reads TGTGCCAGCAGTGACAGAGGCTACGAGCAGTACTTC.

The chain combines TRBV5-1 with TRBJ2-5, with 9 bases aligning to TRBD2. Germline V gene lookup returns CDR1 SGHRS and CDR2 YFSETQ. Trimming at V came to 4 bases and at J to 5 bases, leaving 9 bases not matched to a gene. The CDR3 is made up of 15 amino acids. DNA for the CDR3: TGCGCCAGCAGCCAGGGACTAGCTGGAGGGGAGACCCAGTACTTC. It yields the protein CASSQGLAGGETQYF.

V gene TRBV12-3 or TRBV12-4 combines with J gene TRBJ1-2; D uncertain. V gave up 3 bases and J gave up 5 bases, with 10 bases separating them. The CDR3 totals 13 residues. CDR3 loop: CASSFNSGYGYTF. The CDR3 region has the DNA TGTGCCAGCAGTTTTAACAGTGGGTATGGCTACACCTTC.

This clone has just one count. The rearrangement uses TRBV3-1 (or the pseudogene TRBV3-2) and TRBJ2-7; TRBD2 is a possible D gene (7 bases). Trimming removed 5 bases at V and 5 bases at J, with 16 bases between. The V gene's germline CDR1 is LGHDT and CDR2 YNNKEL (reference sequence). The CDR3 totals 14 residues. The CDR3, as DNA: TGTGCCAGCAGCAGTCGCGGGGGCCCCAACGAGCAGTACTTC. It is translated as CASSSRGGPNEQYF.

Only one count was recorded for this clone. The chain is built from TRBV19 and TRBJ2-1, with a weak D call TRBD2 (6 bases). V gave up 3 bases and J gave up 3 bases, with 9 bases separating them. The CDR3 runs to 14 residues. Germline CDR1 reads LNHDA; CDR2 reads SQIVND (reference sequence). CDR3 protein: CASSIRENYNEQFF. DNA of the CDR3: TGTGCCAGTAGTATCCGGGAGAACTACAATGAGCAGTTCTTC.

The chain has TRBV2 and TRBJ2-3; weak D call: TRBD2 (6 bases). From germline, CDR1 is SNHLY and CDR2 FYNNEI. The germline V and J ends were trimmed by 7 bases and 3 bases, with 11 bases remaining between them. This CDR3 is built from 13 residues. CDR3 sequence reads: CASIAAGTDTQYF. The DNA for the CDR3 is TGTGCCAGCATCGCGGCGGGGACAGATACGCAGTATTTT.

CDR3 loop: CASSLTSGAIQETQYF. CDR3 coding DNA: TGTGCCAGCAGCCTGACTAGCGGGGCGATACAAGAGACCCAGTACTTC. The V gene is TRBV3-1 (or the pseudogene TRBV3-2), the J gene TRBJ2-5; 11 bases are shared with TRBD2. The germline gives CDR1 LGHDT, CDR2 YNNKEL (reference sequence). CDR3 size: 16 residues. The ends lost 4 bases at V and 2 bases at J; junction bases unmatched: 6.

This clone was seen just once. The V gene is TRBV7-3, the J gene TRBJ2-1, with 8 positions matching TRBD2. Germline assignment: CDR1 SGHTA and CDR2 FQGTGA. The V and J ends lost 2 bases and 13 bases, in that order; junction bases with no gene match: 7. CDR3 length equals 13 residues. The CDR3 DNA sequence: TGTGCCAGCAGCTTAGCGACGGGGGGGCCTCAGTTCTTC. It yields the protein CASSLATGGPQFF.

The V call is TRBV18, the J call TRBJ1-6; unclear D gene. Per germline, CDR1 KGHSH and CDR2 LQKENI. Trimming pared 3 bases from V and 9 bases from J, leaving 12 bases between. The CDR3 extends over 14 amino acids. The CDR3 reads CASSPTARGSPLHF. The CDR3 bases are TGTGCCAGCTCACCCACAGCAAGAGGTTCACCCCTCCACTTT.

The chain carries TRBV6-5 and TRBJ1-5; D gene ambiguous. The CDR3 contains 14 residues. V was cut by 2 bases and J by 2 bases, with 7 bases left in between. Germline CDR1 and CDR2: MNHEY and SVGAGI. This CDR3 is CASSYGIGNQPQHF. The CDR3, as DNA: TGTGCCAGCAGTTACGGTATAGGCAATCAGCCCCAGCATTTT.